The sequence of this T cell receptor (beta chain) was determined in a study of T cells in Graves' hyperthyroidism and ophthalmopathy. RNA transcripts were the template for amplifying TCR beta CDR3 regions. The HTBI primer set drove a first-round RT-PCR of the TCR CDR3. TCRdb used MiXCR to reprocess the multiplex PCR reads, holding one entry per CDR3 protein. Of 270,000 or so distinct CDR3 sequences detected, approximately 26% appear once; the ten largest clones hold approximately 30%. Trimming removed 5 bases from V and 5 bases from J; junction bases left unmatched: 4. Germline V gene lookup returns CDR1 LNHDA and CDR2 SQIVND (reference sequence). The CDR3 sequence is 13 residues long.

The sequence was obtained from a man aged 40-49 years with Graves' hyperthyroidism that later progressed to Graves' ophthalmopathy. The sequenced sample was blood. This rearrangement joins TRBV19 to TRBJ2-5; TRBD1 agrees at 8 bases. The CDR3 loop is CASSYDRGETQYF. The DNA of the CDR3 is TGTGCCAGTAGTTACGACAGGGGTGAGACCCAGTACTTC.